Each of the 8 T cell receptor beta chains below was sequenced from the same sample in a study of T cell repertoires in cytomegalovirus infection. One entry per CDR3 protein, called by TCRdb with MiXCR from the reads. The sample shows some 700,000 distinct CDR3 sequences, 35% to 40% of them seen only once. Sequences were obtained from PBMCs. These receptors all stem from a human donor in good health (CMV status not recorded). Some clones in this sample may be carry-over from other donors' samples.

This clonotype appeared a few times. V and J are TRBV14 and TRBJ2-1; tentative D call: TRBD2 (7 bases). Germline V CDR1 and CDR2: SGHDN, FVKESK. V shed 0 bases and J shed 5 bases, with 14 bases lying between them. The CDR3 covers 16 residues. The CDR3 reads CASSQDLAGAHNEQFF. As DNA, the CDR3 is TGTGCCAGCAGCCAAGATCTGGCGGGGGCCCACAATGAGCAGTTCTTC.

This clonotype appeared a few times. The chain links TRBV29-1 to TRBJ2-5; TRBD1 aligns across 7 bases. The CDR3 length is 12 residues. V shed 6 bases and J 2 bases; nucleotides not matched to a gene: 3. Germline CDR1 and CDR2: SQVTM and ANQGSEA. Here the CDR3 DNA reads TGCAGCGTCCGACAGGGTCAAGAGACCCAGTACTTC. This sequence encodes CSVRQGQETQYF.

The rearrangement uses TRBV28 and TRBJ1-6; maybe TRBD1 (5 bases). There are 18 residues in the CDR3. Between the trimmed V and J ends, which lost 3 bases and 4 bases, there was a span of 19 bases. Germline-derived CDR1 and CDR2 are MDHEN and SYDVKM. This CDR3 is CASSFLSPRESYNSPLHF. CDR3 DNA: TGTGCCAGCAGTTTTTTGAGTCCCAGGGAAAGTTATAATTCACCCCTCCACTTT. The variable domain in full, with the rest retrieved from reference TRBV28 and TRBJ1-6, is DVKVTQSSRYLVKRTGEKVFLECVQDMDHENMFWYRQDPGLGLRLIYFSYDVKMKEKGDIPEGYSVSREKKERFSLILESASTNQTSMYLCASSFLSPRESYNSPLHFGNGTRLTVT.

This chain links TRBV28 with TRBJ1-1; 7 nucleotides match TRBD1. V lost 5 bases to trimming and J lost 1 base; unmatched junction nucleotides: 13. From germline, CDR1 is MDHEN and CDR2 SYDVKM. The CDR3 extends over 17 amino acids. CDR3: CASSLTKGTDPNTEAFF. CDR3 bases: TGTGCCAGCAGTCTCACAAAAGGGACAGACCCGAACACTGAAGCTTTCTTT.

The genes are TRBV19 and TRBJ2-1; tentatively, D is TRBD1 (6 bases). The CDR3 sequence is 15 residues long. Germline CDR1 reads LNHDA; CDR2 reads SQIVND (reference sequence). The ends were cut back, 7 bases at V and 1 base at J, with 14 bases in the middle. The CDR3 here is CASTRTVVSYNEQFF. CDR3 nucleotides: TGTGCCAGTACGCGGACAGTCGTATCCTACAATGAGCAGTTCTTC.

V and J are TRBV2 and TRBJ1-5, with 11 bases fitting TRBD1. Germline assignment: CDR1 SNHLY and CDR2 FYNNEI. The CDR3 runs 15 residues. Trimming at V came to 3 bases and at J to 6 bases, leaving 4 bases not matched to a gene. CDR3 amino acids: CASSEDRGPSQPQHF. The CDR3 nucleotides are TGTGCCAGCAGTGAGGACAGGGGGCCGTCTCAGCCCCAGCATTTT.

The rearrangement links TRBV7-9 to TRBJ1-2; unclear D gene. V lost 5 bases to trimming and J lost 3 bases, with 16 bases between them. Germline assignment: CDR1 SEHNR and CDR2 FQNEAQ (reference sequence). This CDR3 spans 15 amino acids. Here the CDR3 DNA reads TGTGCCAGCAGCCCGATGGTTACAGTGGACTATGGCTACACCTTC. This sequence encodes CASSPMVTVDYGYTF.

This chain links TRBV6-6 with TRBJ2-1, with D maybe TRBD2 (6 bases). Germline assignment: CDR1 MNHNY and CDR2 SVGAGI (reference sequence). CDR3 length: 14 amino acids. V was trimmed by 7 bases and J by 2 bases, leaving 12 bases between them. This chain's CDR3 is CASTRGRPYNEQFF. In nucleotides, the CDR3 is TGTGCCAGCACTCGGGGGAGACCCTACAATGAGCAGTTCTTC.